The 14 T cell receptor beta chains below were found in one sample sequenced in a study of early T cells in non-severe SARS-CoV-2 infection. Each CDR3 protein is one row after TCRdb ran MiXCR on the 5' RACE reads. The table has more than 55,000 distinct CDR3 sequences, approximately 6.1% seen once. Here the sequenced sample was whole blood, taken at baseline. The receptors were sampled from an adult who was a healthcare worker with PCR-confirmed SARS-CoV-2 infection or an uninfected control (not recorded which).

The sample holds a few counts of this clonotype. This chain links TRBV4-1 with TRBJ2-1; the match to TRBD2 covers 9 bases. CDR3 length equals 19 residues. Trimming cost V 1 base and J 8 bases; bases outside gene matches: 18. Germline CDR1 reads MGHRA; CDR2 reads YSYEKL. The CDR3 DNA reads TGCGCCAGCAGCCAAGCGGGTAGCGGGAGAAAAGGGTATTTCGATGAGCAGTTCTTC. Translation: CASSQAGSGRKGYFDEQFF.

The chain recombines TRBV6-5 with TRBJ2-1; D is possibly TRBD2 (6 bases). V was cut by 1 base and J by 12 bases, with 7 bases left in between. This CDR3 spans 11 amino acids. Germline V CDR1 and CDR2: MNHEY, SVGAGI. DNA of the CDR3: TGTGCCAGCAGTTACTGGGAGGTGCAGTTCTTC. Amino acids: CASSYWEVQFF.

In this sample, this clonotype turned up a few times. The chain uses TRBV19 and TRBJ2-7; D not certain. The CDR3 consists of 14 residues. CDR1 is LNHDA, CDR2 SQIVND, per germline (reference sequence). V dropped 8 bases and J dropped 0 bases, with 14 bases sitting between them. In DNA, the CDR3 is TGTGCCAGTTCCCCCGTTGTAAGCTCCTACGAGCAGTACTTC. This sequence encodes CASSPVVSSYEQYF.

This clonotype showed up many times. This chain uses TRBV5-1 with TRBJ2-2; no firm D call. The germline gives CDR1 SGHRS, CDR2 YFSETQ. V was pared by 0 bases and J by 1 base, with 4 bases between. The length of the CDR3 is 14 residues. The CDR3 DNA sequence: TGCGCCAGCAGCTTGGACGGGAACACCGGGGAGCTGTTTTTT. The encoded protein is CASSLDGNTGELFF.

The table lists this clonotype with a few counts. The chain employs TRBV5-4 and TRBJ2-2, with 13 bases matching TRBD2. Trimming cost V 4 bases and J 0 bases; bases outside gene matches: 6. Germline CDR1 and CDR2: SGHNT and YYREEE (reference sequence). The CDR3 is made up of 18 amino acids. CDR3 nucleotides: TGTGCCAGCAGCCCGACCGGGACTAGCGGGGCGAACACCGGGGAGCTGTTTTTT. Encoded protein: CASSPTGTSGANTGELFF.

This clonotype was observed a handful of times. V is TRBV7-2 and J is TRBJ2-7; TRBD2 aligns across 7 bases. Trimming removed 2 bases from V and 2 bases from J; junction bases left unmatched: 6. The CDR3 totals 15 residues. Germline V gene lookup returns CDR1 SGHTA and CDR2 FQGNSA. DNA of the CDR3: TGTGCCAGCAGCTTAATCCCGGGAGGCACCTACGAGCAGTACTTC. Translation gives CASSLIPGGTYEQYF.

In this sample, this clonotype turned up many times. The chain is built from TRBV28 and TRBJ2-1; TRBD2 is a possible D gene (5 bases). This CDR3 has 18 amino acids. Germline V gene data show CDR1 as MDHEN and CDR2 as SYDVKM. The V gene lost 5 bases and the J gene lost 2 bases, with 22 bases spanning the gap. CDR3 sequence reads: CASSPPPNSVGTYNEQFF. CDR3 DNA sequence: TGTGCCAGCAGTCCCCCCCCTAATAGCGTAGGGACCTACAATGAGCAGTTCTTC. Complete variable domain (other parts from reference TRBV28 and TRBJ2-1): DVKVTQSSRYLVKRTGEKVFLECVQDMDHENMFWYRQDPGLGLRLIYFSYDVKMKEKGDIPEGYSVSREKKERFSLILESASTNQTSMYLCASSPPPNSVGTYNEQFFGPGTRLTVL.

This clonotype was found many times. This chain uses TRBV20-1 with TRBJ1-4; 8 bases align to TRBD1. V was clipped by 6 bases and J by 7 bases; unmatched bases: 13. This CDR3 region has 15 residues. CDR1 is DFQATT, CDR2 SNEGSKA, per germline (reference sequence). Here the CDR3 reads CSASTFRGPVEKLFF. The CDR3 DNA is TGCAGTGCAAGCACCTTCAGGGGGCCAGTTGAAAAACTGTTTTTT.

This chain connects TRBV7-6 to TRBJ2-7, with 7 positions matching TRBD1. This CDR3 has 16 amino acids. Germline V CDR1 and CDR2: SGHVS, FNYEAQ. V dropped 4 bases and J dropped 2; count of bases not matched to a gene: 11. CDR3 DNA sequence: TGTGCCAGCAGCTCCCTGGTGAGACAGGGTCCCTACGAGCAGTACTTC. It codes for CASSSLVRQGPYEQYF.

The rearrangement uses TRBV4-1 and TRBJ2-1, with D perhaps matching TRBD1 (7 bases). V was pared by 0 bases and J by 8 bases, with 20 bases between. The CDR3 loop spans 17 amino acids. Germline loops: CDR1 MGHRA, CDR2 YSYEKL. The CDR3 here is CASSQDPGRGEGHEQFF. Here the CDR3 DNA reads TGCGCCAGCAGCCAAGATCCCGGCAGGGGGGAAGGCCATGAGCAGTTCTTC.

V is TRBV20-1 and J is TRBJ2-7, with a tentative D call TRBD1 (6 bases). In germline, CDR1 is DFQATT, CDR2 SNEGSKA (reference sequence). V was pared by 3 bases and J by 1 base, with 10 bases between. The CDR3 loop spans 13 amino acids. CDR3 nucleotides: TGCAGTGCTAGGGACAGCAATTCCTACGAGCAGTACTTC. The encoded protein is CSARDSNSYEQYF.

In this sample, this clonotype turned up a few times. V usage is TRBV18 and J usage is TRBJ1-1; D perhaps matches TRBD1 (5 bases). V lost 2 bases and J lost 1, with 14 bases in between. The CDR3 loop spans 16 amino acids. Germline V CDR1 and CDR2: KGHSH, LQKENI. CDR3 region: CASSPTSDRRNTEAFF. CDR3 DNA: TGTGCCAGCTCACCAACGTCAGACAGAAGGAACACTGAAGCTTTCTTT.

In its sample, this clonotype was seen many times. The chain combines TRBV5-4 with TRBJ1-3; D is undetermined. This CDR3 has 14 residues. The V end lost 0 bases, the J end lost 1 base, and 5 bases lay between the germline ends. CDR1 is SGHNT and CDR2 is YYREEE in the germline V gene (reference sequence). The CDR3 bases are TGTGCCAGCAGCTTGGCCGATTCTGGAAACACCATATATTTT. Its protein product is CASSLADSGNTIYF.

The chain recombines TRBV10-3 with TRBJ2-3; TRBD2 matches 8 bases. CDR1 and CDR2 from the germline V gene are ENHRY and SYGVKD. This CDR3 contains 14 residues. J gave up 3 bases and V 2 bases, and 1 base lay outside the gene matches. The CDR3 protein is CAISEPSGTDTQYF. The CDR3 DNA reads TGTGCCATCAGTGAGCCTAGCGGGACAGATACGCAGTATTTT.